The rows below give T cell receptor beta chains drawn from one sample of a study of cytotoxic CD8 clonotypes in ibrutinib-treated CLL. Libraries were prepared by immunoSEQ multiplex PCR; TCRdb keeps only in-frame clonotypes and omits some of them. The sample contains roughly 130,000 clones, around 80% of which appear only once. Sequenced material: PBMCs, taken after 12 months of ibrutinib treatment. These receptors all come from a human donor with chronic lymphocytic leukemia. CDR3s include the opening cysteine and the closing phenylalanine or tryptophan. A D gene is named only where the DNA matches it firmly. Clone size is not always given. Where it is, it says once, few, many or a class for expanded clones.

cdr3_aa	cdr3_nt	d_call	v_call	j_call	clone_size
CASSWGAGYEQYF	TGTGCCAGCAGCTGGGGGGCAGGTTACGAGCAGTACTTC	.	TRBV5-5	TRBJ2-7	.
CASSPSRDSYEQYF	TGTGCCAGCAGCCCGTCCCGGGACAGCTACGAGCAGTACTTC	TRBD1	TRBV5-4	TRBJ2-7	few
CATETDRGSTDTQYF	TGTGCCACAGAGACGGACAGGGGAAGCACAGATACGCAGTATTTT	TRBD1	TRBV28	TRBJ2-3	.
CASSLDPDRNTEAFF	TGTGCCAGCAGCTTAGATCCAGACCGAAACACTGAAGCTTTCTTT	.	TRBV11-2	TRBJ1-1	.
CASSPSYEQYF	TGTGCCAGCAGCCCCTCCTACGAGCAGTACTTC	.	TRBV6-5	TRBJ2-7	.
CASSLSPRGLNTEAFF	TGTGCCAGCAGTTTATCACCCCGCGGGCTGAACACTGAAGCTTTCTTT	.	TRBV27	TRBJ1-1	.
CASSFLRGEQYF	TGTGCCAGCAGTTTCCTCCGGGGGGAGCAGTACTTC	.	TRBV27	TRBJ2-7	.
CASSTSTDTQYF	TGTGCCAGCAGCACCAGCACAGATACGCAGTATTTT	.	TRBV5-4	TRBJ2-3	.
CASSEGGRQPQHF	TGTGCCAGCAGTGAAGGTGGGCGACAGCCCCAGCATTTT	.	TRBV6-1	TRBJ1-5	.
CASSTPRTGPYGYTF	TGTGCCAGTAGTACCCCCCGGACAGGTCCCTATGGCTACACCTTC	TRBD1	TRBV19	TRBJ1-2	few
CAWSAGGRETQYF	TGTGCCTGGAGTGCCGGGGGGCGCGAGACCCAGTACTTC	.	TRBV30	TRBJ2-5	.
CASSSLETQYF	TGTGCCAGCAGCTCTCTAGAGACCCAGTACTTC	.	TRBV7-9	TRBJ2-5	once
CSVGKNTEAFF	TGCAGCGTGGGAAAGAACACTGAAGCTTTCTTT	.	TRBV29-1	TRBJ1-1	.
CASSLLGGETQYF	TGTGCCAGCAGTCTCTTAGGGGGGGAGACCCAGTACTTC	.	TRBV14	TRBJ2-5	.
CASSEMTSGRVETQYF	TGTGCCAGCAGTGAGATGACTAGCGGGAGGGTTGAGACCCAGTACTTC	TRBD2	TRBV25-1	TRBJ2-5	.
CASSYARTSTDTQYF	TGTGCCAGCAGTTACGCCCGGACTAGCACAGATACGCAGTATTTT	.	TRBV6-6	TRBJ2-3	once
CASSSVGNTIYF	TGTGCCAGCTCATCGGTGGGAAACACCATATATTTT	.	TRBV18	TRBJ1-3	.
CASSGDGRRNTIYF	TGTGCCAGCAGTGGGGACGGTCGAAGAAACACCATATATTTT	.	TRBV6-1	TRBJ1-3	.
CASSLEGNEQFF	TGTGCCAGCAGCTTAGAAGGCAATGAGCAGTTCTTC	.	TRBV7-2	TRBJ2-1	.
CASSPLGRAATNEKLFF	TGTGCCAGCAGCCCGTTGGGCAGGGCGGCCACTAATGAAAAACTGTTTTTT	.	TRBV7-9	TRBJ1-4	.
CASSLHSGTSGSYEQYF	TGTGCCAGCAGTCTCCACTCCGGGACTAGCGGTTCATACGAGCAGTACTTC	TRBD2	TRBV7-2	TRBJ2-7	.
CASSLSRDRAPNTEAFF	TGTGCCAGCAGTTTATCGAGGGACAGGGCCCCGAACACTGAAGCTTTCTTT	TRBD1	TRBV27	TRBJ1-1	.
CASSSGGGQYRDNTEAFF	TGTGCCAGCAGCTCCGGCGGGGGACAGTACAGAGATAACACTGAAGCTTTCTTT	TRBD1	TRBV5-4	TRBJ1-1	.
CASSPRGPETDTQYF	TGTGCCAGCTCACCAAGGGGACCTGAGACAGATACGCAGTATTTT	.	TRBV18	TRBJ2-3	.
CASSRGDRPHEQYF	TGTGCCAGCAGCCGAGGGGACAGGCCCCACGAGCAGTACTTC	TRBD1	TRBV27	TRBJ2-7	.
CASNRVRETQYF	TGTGCCAGCAATAGGGTACGAGAGACCCAGTACTTC	.	TRBV2	TRBJ2-5	once
CATSRAGLPSYEQYF	TGTGCCACCAGCAGAGCTGGACTCCCCTCCTACGAGCAGTACTTC	.	TRBV15	TRBJ2-7	.
CASSQFKVLTEAFF	TGTGCCAGCAGCCAATTCAAGGTTCTCACTGAAGCTTTCTTT	.	TRBV14	TRBJ1-1	.
CASSLVGDLTEAFF	TGCGCCAGCAGCTTGGTGGGGGATCTGACTGAAGCTTTCTTT	.	TRBV5-1	TRBJ1-1	.
CASSSQDTEAFF	TGTGCCAGCAGTTCCCAGGACACTGAAGCTTTCTTT	.	TRBV27	TRBJ1-1	.
CASSLSNAGADTQYF	TGTGCCAGCAGCCTATCAAACGCGGGCGCAGATACGCAGTATTTT	.	TRBV9	TRBJ2-3	.
CASSLLRQESNTEAFF	TGCGCCAGCAGCTTACTAAGACAGGAGTCCAACACTGAAGCTTTCTTT	.	TRBV5-1	TRBJ1-1	.
CATADRVNTEAFF	TGTGCCACCGCGGACAGGGTGAACACTGAAGCTTTCTTT	TRBD1	TRBV5-4	TRBJ1-1	.
CAWSESYNEQFF	TGTGCCTGGAGTGAATCTTACAATGAGCAGTTCTTC	.	TRBV30	TRBJ2-1	.
CASSPQGGTEAFF	TGTGCTAGCAGCCCGCAGGGAGGCACTGAAGCTTTCTTT	.	TRBV7-7	TRBJ1-1	few
CASSHYSGRVQETQYF	TGTGCCAGCAGCCACTATAGCGGGAGGGTTCAAGAGACCCAGTACTTC	TRBD2	TRBV4-2	TRBJ2-5	.
CASSYVLSTDTQYF	TGTGCCAGCAGTTACGTTCTGAGCACAGATACGCAGTATTTT	.	TRBV6-5	TRBJ2-3	.
CASSLASSQGVYGYTF	TGTGCCAGCAGCTTAGCGTCTTCACAAGGCGTCTATGGCTACACCTTC	.	TRBV7-6	TRBJ1-2	.
CASSIDGATNEKLFF	TGTGCCAGTAGTATCGACGGCGCAACTAATGAAAAACTGTTTTTT	.	TRBV19	TRBJ1-4	.
CASRVDLLPYNEQFF	TGTGCCAGCAGGGTGGACTTGCTTCCCTACAATGAGCAGTTCTTC	.	TRBV2	TRBJ2-1	.
CASSNAGTSALMGLFF	TGTGCCAGCAGCAACGCCGGGACTAGCGCGCTAATGGGTCTGTTCTTC	TRBD2	TRBV9	TRBJ2-1	few
CASSPHPITTGMNTEAFF	TGTGCCAGCTCACCACACCCTATTACGACAGGGATGAACACTGAAGCTTTCTTT	TRBD1	TRBV18	TRBJ1-1	.
CASSLDVLAGINEQFF	TGTGCCAGCAGCTTAGATGTTTTAGCGGGTATCAATGAGCAGTTCTTC	TRBD2	TRBV7-2	TRBJ2-1	.